This is a list of T cell receptor beta chains from one sample in a study of T cells in Graves' hyperthyroidism and ophthalmopathy. TCRdb analysed the multiplex PCR reads with MiXCR anew, one entry per CDR3 protein. The table lists more than 300,000 distinct CDR3 sequences, roughly a sixth of them singletons. The sequenced sample consisted of blood. The receptors were gathered from a woman in her 30s with Graves' hyperthyroidism that later progressed to Graves' ophthalmopathy. Each CDR3 is given with its conserved first and last residue. Each record gives: D gene, V gene, J gene, clone size, CDR3 DNA, CDR3 protein. The D gene is left open where the match is weak. Clone sizes are given selectively: once, few, many, or a class where the clone is expanded.

d_call: -
v_call: TRBV4-1
j_call: TRBJ2-3
clone_size: -
cdr3_nt: TGCGCCAGCAGCCTACCTAGGGGGGCGCAGTATTTT
cdr3_aa: CASSLPRGAQYF

d_call: -
v_call: TRBV5-1
j_call: TRBJ2-6
clone_size: -
cdr3_nt: TGCGCCAGCAGCTTGGTATACGGGGCCAACGTCCTGACTTTC
cdr3_aa: CASSLVYGANVLTF

d_call: TRBD1
v_call: TRBV20-1
j_call: TRBJ1-5
clone_size: many
cdr3_nt: TGCAGTGCGCACAGGGGGGTTGGTCAGCCCCAGCATTTT
cdr3_aa: CSAHRGVGQPQHF

d_call: TRBD2
v_call: TRBV2
j_call: TRBJ2-5
clone_size: -
cdr3_nt: TGTGCCAGCAGTGAACCGGGACTAGCGAGAGGGCCGGGGTACCAAGAGACCCAGTACTTC
cdr3_aa: CASSEPGLARGPGYQETQYF

d_call: TRBD1
v_call: TRBV12-3/TRBV12-4
j_call: TRBJ1-5
clone_size: many
cdr3_nt: TGTGCCAGCAGGCTGACAGGGTGGAACCAGCCCCAGCATTTT
cdr3_aa: CASRLTGWNQPQHF

d_call: -
v_call: TRBV6-1
j_call: TRBJ1-2
clone_size: many
cdr3_nt: TGTGCCAGCAGTTATATCGGCAGAAAATACTATGGCTACACCTTC
cdr3_aa: CASSYIGRKYYGYTF

d_call: -
v_call: TRBV4-1
j_call: TRBJ2-7
clone_size: many
cdr3_nt: TGCGCCAGCAGCCATTCGGCCAGGGACTACGAGCAGTACTTC
cdr3_aa: CASSHSARDYEQYF

d_call: -
v_call: TRBV3-1
j_call: TRBJ2-7
clone_size: many
cdr3_nt: TGTGCCAGCAGCTGGGCAGGGTCCCACGAGCAGTACTTC
cdr3_aa: CASSWAGSHEQYF

d_call: -
v_call: TRBV12-3/TRBV12-4
j_call: TRBJ1-2
clone_size: many
cdr3_nt: TGTGCCAGCAGTTACCTCTATGGCTACACCTTC
cdr3_aa: CASSYLYGYTF

d_call: TRBD2
v_call: TRBV28
j_call: TRBJ2-1
clone_size: many
cdr3_nt: TGTGCCAGCAGTTTTGTGGGAGGGACCTACAATGAGCAGTTCTTC
cdr3_aa: CASSFVGGTYNEQFF

d_call: TRBD1
v_call: TRBV19
j_call: TRBJ2-5
clone_size: -
cdr3_nt: TGTGCCAGTAGTATAAGGGGGCGAGAGACCCAGTACTTC
cdr3_aa: CASSIRGRETQYF

d_call: -
v_call: TRBV4-2
j_call: TRBJ2-3
clone_size: few
cdr3_nt: TGTGCCAGCAGCCTCCGGCCCGGGCTCACAGATACGCAGTATTTT
cdr3_aa: CASSLRPGLTDTQYF

d_call: TRBD1
v_call: TRBV2
j_call: TRBJ2-7
clone_size: -
cdr3_nt: TGTGCCAGACAGGGGCGGGACGAGCAGTACTTC
cdr3_aa: CARQGRDEQYF

d_call: TRBD1
v_call: TRBV27
j_call: TRBJ1-2
clone_size: many
cdr3_nt: TGTGCCAGCAGTTTATCGTCGGGACAGATCTATGGCTACACCTTC
cdr3_aa: CASSLSSGQIYGYTF

d_call: -
v_call: TRBV29-1
j_call: TRBJ1-1
clone_size: many
cdr3_nt: TGCAGCGTTCTCGGGGCTAGAACGGACACTGAAGCTTTCTTT
cdr3_aa: CSVLGARTDTEAFF

d_call: -
v_call: TRBV28
j_call: TRBJ2-7
clone_size: -
cdr3_nt: TGTGCCAGCAGCTCAACTCAGTACGAGCAGTACTTC
cdr3_aa: CASSSTQYEQYF

d_call: TRBD1
v_call: TRBV7-2
j_call: TRBJ2-7
clone_size: many
cdr3_nt: TGTGCCAGCAGCAGACGGACAGGGGGCGATTACGAGCAGTACTTC
cdr3_aa: CASSRRTGGDYEQYF

d_call: -
v_call: TRBV18
j_call: TRBJ2-7
clone_size: few
cdr3_nt: TGTGCCAGCTCACCAATGGGCCAGGGGTACGAGCAGTACTTC
cdr3_aa: CASSPMGQGYEQYF

d_call: -
v_call: TRBV20-1
j_call: TRBJ1-3
clone_size: many
cdr3_nt: TGCAGTGCTAGAGTAGGGAGAGGCACCATATATTTT
cdr3_aa: CSARVGRGTIYF

d_call: -
v_call: TRBV3-1
j_call: TRBJ2-3
clone_size: many
cdr3_nt: TGTGCCAGCAGCCAGGGGGACTTCCCCCCCCGGAATACGCAGTATTTT
cdr3_aa: CASSQGDFPPRNTQYF

d_call: TRBD1
v_call: TRBV18
j_call: TRBJ1-2
clone_size: many
cdr3_nt: TGTGCCAGCTCACCGAATGGGGACAGGGATCACTATGGCTACACCTTC
cdr3_aa: CASSPNGDRDHYGYTF

d_call: -
v_call: TRBV20-1
j_call: TRBJ2-1
clone_size: -
cdr3_nt: TGCAGTGCTCCCCGTAACAATGAGCAGTTCTTC
cdr3_aa: CSAPRNNEQFF

d_call: -
v_call: TRBV6-1
j_call: TRBJ2-7
clone_size: many
cdr3_nt: TGTGCCAGCGGGGAGATAGCCGACTACGAGCAGTACTTC
cdr3_aa: CASGEIADYEQYF

d_call: -
v_call: TRBV12-3/TRBV12-4
j_call: TRBJ2-5
clone_size: many
cdr3_nt: TGTGCCAGCAGTTTATTGGCTAGCCCAGAGACCCAGTACTTC
cdr3_aa: CASSLLASPETQYF

d_call: -
v_call: TRBV7-3
j_call: TRBJ1-5
clone_size: once
cdr3_nt: TGTGCCAGCAGCTTGGGAGCTCATCAGCCCCAGCATTTT
cdr3_aa: CASSLGAHQPQHF

d_call: -
v_call: TRBV28
j_call: TRBJ1-5
clone_size: many
cdr3_nt: TGTGCCAGCAGTACTTATTGGTCACCCGGATCGGGACTCAATCAGCCCCAGCATTTT
cdr3_aa: CASSTYWSPGSGLNQPQHF

d_call: -
v_call: TRBV11-2
j_call: TRBJ2-1
clone_size: many
cdr3_nt: TGTGCCAGCAGCCAGGATTCGGGCTTTCGCGGCCAATCCTACAATGAGCAGTTCTTC
cdr3_aa: CASSQDSGFRGQSYNEQFF

d_call: TRBD1
v_call: TRBV11-2
j_call: TRBJ2-7
clone_size: many
cdr3_nt: TGTGCCAGCAGTTACCCCGGGACAGGGGTCTACGAGCAGTACTTC
cdr3_aa: CASSYPGTGVYEQYF

d_call: -
v_call: TRBV25-1
j_call: TRBJ1-2
clone_size: many
cdr3_nt: TGTGCCAGCAGTGAACCGACAGTGTTTGCTGGCTACACCTTC
cdr3_aa: CASSEPTVFAGYTF

d_call: TRBD1
v_call: TRBV11-3
j_call: TRBJ2-7
clone_size: many
cdr3_nt: TGTGCCAGCAGTTGGGGACAGGGAGAGCAGTACTTC
cdr3_aa: CASSWGQGEQYF

d_call: -
v_call: TRBV25-1
j_call: TRBJ2-7
clone_size: -
cdr3_nt: TGTGCCAGCAGTGAACGGATCGGTTACGAGCAGTACTTC
cdr3_aa: CASSERIGYEQYF

d_call: TRBD1
v_call: TRBV7-9
j_call: TRBJ2-6
clone_size: many
cdr3_nt: TGTGCCAGCAGCTTAGATCCGAGACAGGGTTACTCTGGGGCCAACGTCCTGACTTTC
cdr3_aa: CASSLDPRQGYSGANVLTF

d_call: TRBD2
v_call: TRBV20-1
j_call: TRBJ2-1
clone_size: many
cdr3_nt: TGCAGTGCTAGAGTGGGTAGCGGGAGCACTGAGCAGTTCTTC
cdr3_aa: CSARVGSGSTEQFF

d_call: -
v_call: TRBV14
j_call: TRBJ2-7
clone_size: -
cdr3_nt: TGTGCCAGCAGCCAAGATAGGTCGGCGGGGGCTTCCTACGAGCAGTACTTC
cdr3_aa: CASSQDRSAGASYEQYF

d_call: -
v_call: TRBV19
j_call: TRBJ2-1
clone_size: few
cdr3_nt: TGTGCCAGTAGTATAGATCGTGGTGGCAGTGAGCAGTTCTTC
cdr3_aa: CASSIDRGGSEQFF

d_call: -
v_call: TRBV6-1
j_call: TRBJ1-1
clone_size: many
cdr3_nt: TGTGCCAGCAGCCGCCCCCCGGCGGAGAACACTGAAGCTTTCTTT
cdr3_aa: CASSRPPAENTEAFF

d_call: -
v_call: TRBV11-2
j_call: TRBJ2-7
clone_size: many
cdr3_nt: TGTGCCAGCAGCTTATCACAGTCCTCCTACGAGCAGTACTTC
cdr3_aa: CASSLSQSSYEQYF